Listed below are T cell receptor beta chains from one sample, sequenced in a study of blood T cells in healthy people across ages. TCRdb re-called the 5' RACE reads through MiXCR, storing one row per CDR3 protein. The sample contains 600,000 to 900,000 distinct CDR3 sequences, about 26% of which appear only once. The data also belong to a second study, concerning T cells of mothers and their children.

Sequencing used blood. These receptors all stem from a boy between 5 and 17 years old in good health. CDR3s include the opening cysteine and the closing phenylalanine or tryptophan. Fields, in order: V gene, J gene, D gene, clone size, CDR3 DNA, CDR3 protein. The D gene is left open where the match is weak. Size is omitted from some rows. Given values are once, few, many or a class for expanded clones.

TRBV28	TRBJ2-1	-	few	TGTGCCAGCAGCTTGAGGCCTACGGCTGAGCAGTTCTTC	CASSLRPTAEQFF
TRBV7-2	TRBJ2-2	-	few	TGTGCCACCCGACCGGACGGGACCGGGGAGCTGTTTTTT	CATRPDGTGELFF
TRBV6-5	TRBJ1-1	TRBD1	-	TGTGCCAGCAGTTTCGGACAGGGGAGTGAAGCTTTCTTT	CASSFGQGSEAFF
TRBV29-1	TRBJ2-5	TRBD2	-	TGCAGCGTTGTTAGTCTAGCGGTCCAAGAGACCCAGTACTTC	CSVVSLAVQETQYF
TRBV15	TRBJ2-5	-	-	TGTGCCACCGGAAACCAGGGCCCCCGGACCCAGTACTTC	CATGNQGPRTQYF
TRBV25-1	TRBJ2-1	TRBD2	few	TGTGCCAGCAGTGTGGTAGCGGGGCACAATGAGCAGTTCTTC	CASSVVAGHNEQFF
TRBV4-1	TRBJ1-4	-	once	TGCGCCAGCAGCCAAGAAGTGGTTTCTAATGAAAAACTGTTTTTT	CASSQEVVSNEKLFF
TRBV20-1	TRBJ1-4	TRBD1	few	TGCAGTGCACTGGACAGGGTCGGTGAAAAACTGTTTTTT	CSALDRVGEKLFF
TRBV7-9	TRBJ2-7	TRBD1	-	TGTGCCAGCAGCTTTGGACAGGGGGCGAGGGACGAGCAGTACTTC	CASSFGQGARDEQYF
TRBV18	TRBJ2-7	-	many	TGTGCCAGCTCTAAAACTAGGAGCTCCTACGAGCAGTACTTC	CASSKTRSSYEQYF
TRBV20-1	TRBJ2-1	TRBD1	-	TGCAGTGCTACCCTGACAGGGGGAAAAAGCTCCCACAATGAGCAGTTCTTC	CSATLTGGKSSHNEQFF
TRBV7-6	TRBJ1-2	TRBD1	few	TGTGCCAGCAGCTTGAGGACAGGAATAACTAGAGATGGCTACACCTTC	CASSLRTGITRDGYTF